These T cell receptor beta chains were read from a single sample in a study of CD8 T cells in ankylosing spondylitis. TCRdb fed the 5' RACE reads into MiXCR, producing one record per CDR3 protein. The sample consists of around 890,000 distinct CDR3 sequences, roughly 12% of them appearing once. Sequenced sample: blood, either unsorted or a sorted T cell fraction (not recorded which). The receptors stem from a male donor with ankylosing spondylitis. The CDR3 runs from the conserved cysteine through the conserved F or W. A D gene is named only where the DNA matches it firmly. Size is omitted from some rows. Given values are once, few, many or a class for expanded clones.

>TRBJ1-2|-|few|TRBV20-1
TGCAGTGCTAGAGTGGGGAGTGGCTATGGCTACACCTTC
CSARVGSGYGYTF
>TRBJ2-7|TRBD1|-|TRBV7-2
TGTGCCAGCAGCCTCCGACAGGGGCCGGGGGAGCAGTACTTC
CASSLRQGPGEQYF
>TRBJ2-5|TRBD1|-|TRBV29-1
TGCAGCGTTTCCGTGACAGGGCGTGAGGAAGAGACCCAGTACTTC
CSVSVTGREEETQYF
>TRBJ2-1|-|-|TRBV20-1
TGCAGTGCTCCAGGGGTTATGATAGGCAATGAGCAGTTCTTC
CSAPGVMIGNEQFF
>TRBJ2-7|-|many|TRBV6-2/TRBV6-3
TGTGCCAGCGAGGGGGAAGAATATTACTACGAGCAGTACTTC
CASEGEEYYYEQYF
>TRBJ1-1|-|few|TRBV6-1
TGTGCCAGCAAAGGCGGGGATACTGAAGCTTTCTTT
CASKGGDTEAFF
>TRBJ1-5|-|many|TRBV12-3/TRBV12-4
TGTGCCAGCAGTTTAACCATATGGCAGCCCCAGCATTTT
CASSLTIWQPQHF
>TRBJ1-2|-|-|TRBV21-1
TGTGCCAGCAGCAAGCGGCCCGACTATGGCTACACCTTC
CASSKRPDYGYTF
>TRBJ2-7|-|many|TRBV5-1
TGCGCCAGCAGCTTGGAACCGGAGTCCTACGAGCAGTACTTC
CASSLEPESYEQYF
>TRBJ2-2|TRBD1|few|TRBV11-2
TGTGCCAGCAGCCCCCGACAGGGGGGATCCGGGGAGCTGTTTTTT
CASSPRQGGSGELFF
>TRBJ2-5|-|-|TRBV5-5
TGTGCCAGCAGCCGTTTAGCCAGGGGCGACCAAGAGACCCAGTACTTC
CASSRLARGDQETQYF
>TRBJ2-5|-|-|TRBV3-1
TGTGCCAGCAGCCATAACCAAGAGACCCAGTACTTC
CASSHNQETQYF
>TRBJ2-7|-|-|TRBV7-8
TGTGCCAGCAGCGAGGGCCCTACTCCCTACGAGCAGTACTTC
CASSEGPTPYEQYF
>TRBJ2-7|-|-|TRBV28
TGTGCCAGCAGGGAGGGTTTGGTGGACGAGCAGTACTTC
CASREGLVDEQYF
>TRBJ1-1|-|-|TRBV27
TGTGCCAGCAGTTTAATCATAGGGCACACTGAAGCTTTCTTT
CASSLIIGHTEAFF
>TRBJ2-1|TRBD2|few|TRBV5-1
TGCGCCAGCACCCTAGGAAGCGGGAGTTACAATGAGCAGTTCTTC
CASTLGSGSYNEQFF
>TRBJ2-3|TRBD2|-|TRBV7-3
TGTGCCAGCAGCTCCACGGGGGCTAGCGGGGGGAGGAATACGCAGTATTTT
CASSSTGASGGRNTQYF
>TRBJ2-1|TRBD2|-|TRBV25-1
TGTGCCAGCAGTGCGCCGGGACTAGCGGGAGATGAGCAGTTCTTC
CASSAPGLAGDEQFF
>TRBJ2-5|-|-|TRBV18
TGTGCCAGCTCACCAACGCAGGGTAGAGAGACCCAGTACTTC
CASSPTQGRETQYF
>TRBJ1-4|TRBD1|many|TRBV10-3
TGTGCCATCAGTGAGGGTGACAGGGGAGGCGAAAAACTGTTTTTT
CAISEGDRGGEKLFF
>TRBJ2-2|-|many|TRBV4-3
TGCGCCAGCAGCCAAGATGTTAGGCAGCTGAACACCGGGGAGCTGTTTTTT
CASSQDVRQLNTGELFF
>TRBJ1-5|-|few|TRBV6-1
TGTGCCAGCAGGGGGTTAGTTCCCGGCCCCCAGCATTTT
CASRGLVPGPQHF
>TRBJ1-1|-|-|TRBV2
TGTGCCAGCAGCTACTCTGACGTTGGAGCTTTCTTT
CASSYSDVGAFF
>TRBJ2-3|-|-|TRBV28
TGTGCCAGCAGTTATGGTACGCAGTATTTT
CASSYGTQYF
>TRBJ2-2|TRBD2|few|TRBV7-2
TGTGCCAGCAGCTCTAGCGGGTCCTACACCGGGGAGCTGTTTTTT
CASSSSGSYTGELFF
>TRBJ2-3|TRBD2|-|TRBV7-9
TGTGCCAGCAGCTTTGCTAGCGGGAGGACAGATACGCAGTATTTT
CASSFASGRTDTQYF
>TRBJ1-4|-|-|TRBV6-5
TGTGCCAGCAGTTACGCTACTATCGGAAAACTGTTTTTT
CASSYATIGKLFF
>TRBJ2-7|TRBD1|few|TRBV6-1
TGTGCCAGCAGTAGGACAGGGGGCATCTACGAGCAGTACTTC
CASSRTGGIYEQYF
>TRBJ2-7|TRBD2|many|TRBV6-5
TGTGCCAGCAGTTACTGGCGGGGGGCAACTTACGAGCAGTACTTC
CASSYWRGATYEQYF
>TRBJ2-7|-|few|TRBV10-2
TGCGCCAGCAGTGAGTCCCGGTGGAGCGAGCAGTACTTC
CASSESRWSEQYF
>TRBJ2-3|-|few|TRBV12-3/TRBV12-4
TGTGCCAGCAGGTATATCGATACGCAGTATTTT
CASRYIDTQYF
>TRBJ2-1|-|many|TRBV29-1
TGCAGCGTTGAAGTACGGGGGGCGGGTTACAATGAGCAGTTCTTC
CSVEVRGAGYNEQFF
>TRBJ2-7|TRBD2|-|TRBV5-6
TGTGCCAGCAGCTCGGGACTAGCGGTCTCCTACGAGCAGTACTTC
CASSSGLAVSYEQYF
>TRBJ2-3|TRBD2|few|TRBV20-1
TGCAGTGCTAGTTTCACAGCGGGAGTGGATACGCAGTATTTT
CSASFTAGVDTQYF
>TRBJ2-7|-|few|TRBV19
TGTGCCAGTAGTTCGACCCAGCAGACATCCTACGAGCAGTACTTC
CASSSTQQTSYEQYF
>TRBJ1-1|-|-|TRBV4-2
TGTGCCAGCAGCCAACAAAGCCGGGGCACTGAAGCTTTCTTT
CASSQQSRGTEAFF
>TRBJ2-1|-|-|TRBV7-2
TGTGCCAGCAGCGCTTTGGAGAGGGGCAATGAGCAGTTCTTC
CASSALERGNEQFF
>TRBJ1-4|-|-|TRBV6-2/TRBV6-3
TGTGCCAGCAGAAGGTCGTCTGCGGGCGAAAAACTGTTTTTT
CASRRSSAGEKLFF
>TRBJ2-7|TRBD1|-|TRBV18
TGTGCCAGCTCACCTAGGACAGGGGCAGCCTACGAGCAGTACTTC
CASSPRTGAAYEQYF
>TRBJ2-3|-|many|TRBV11-2
TGTGCCAGCAGCTTAGAGTGGACGGATACAGATACGCAGTATTTT
CASSLEWTDTDTQYF
>TRBJ2-1|-|-|TRBV6-2/TRBV6-3
TGTGCCAGCAGTTACTTTTCAGGGAATGAGCAGTTCTTC
CASSYFSGNEQFF
>TRBJ1-4|-|-|TRBV3-1
TGTGCCAGCAGGCATAATGAAAAACTGTTTTTT
CASRHNEKLFF
>TRBJ2-1|-|many|TRBV5-6
TGTGCCAGCAGCTTTTACCACTCCTACAATGAGCAGTTCTTC
CASSFYHSYNEQFF